The count of the clone carrying this T cell receptor (beta chain) is one. Its target is unknown. TCRdb keeps only in-frame clones here, not all; method: immunoSEQ multiplex PCR. The sample has approximately 420,000 clones; roughly 88% are singletons. The sample is drawn from a study of Ad26.COV2.S vaccination and SARS-CoV-2 variants. On the study more broadly: It was the COV1001 Ad26.COV2.S trial arm that included the donor. General study results and limits: Recipients given vaccine exceeded placebo recipients in spike-specific TCR breadth. Marked by substantial breadth, spike-specific CD8+ and CD4+ T cell responses were reportedly seen after vaccination.

The treatment was: about 20 received Ad26.COV2.S at low or high dose, single or two shots; several received placebo; per-sample allocation not given. Specimen acquisition occurred on day 63 following the initial vaccine or placebo injection. The V and J ends lost 2 bases and 5 bases, in that order; junction bases with no gene match: 3. Germline V gene lookup returns CDR1 SGHRS and CDR2 YFSETQ. This CDR3 region has 13 residues. This sample comprised peripheral blood, obtained in a trial of Ad26.COV2.S vaccine versus placebo. This receptor was obtained from a person between 18 and 60 years old who received the Ad26.COV2.S COVID-19 vaccine or a placebo. The chain uses TRBV5-1 and TRBJ1-2; TRBD1 matches 7 bases. The CDR3 sequence: CASSLTGDYGYTF. CDR3 coding DNA: TGCGCCAGCAGCTTAACAGGGGATTATGGCTACACCTTC.